This TCR beta chain was captured in a study of T-cell memory formation after mild COVID-19. Constant-segment primers served in 5'RACE that generated TCR alpha and TCR beta cDNA libraries bearing sample barcodes and UMIs. TCRdb redid the calling of the 5' RACE reads with MiXCR, one entry per CDR3 protein. Among 140,000 to 150,000 distinct CDR3 sequences listed, approximately 21% were seen once. The CDR3 totals 15 residues. V shed 6 bases, J shed 9 bases, and the junction held 9 bases outside the gene matches. CDR1 is MNHNY and CDR2 is SVGAGI in the germline V gene (reference sequence). This clonotype was seen many times.

This receptor was obtained from an adult woman who had mild COVID-19 (a few samples of this study predate the infection). Cell type and time point are not known. The specimen was PBMCs or a T cell subset sorted from them (not recorded which). The chain recombines TRBV6-6 with TRBJ1-6; 9 nucleotides line up with TRBD1. The CDR3 reads CASRGRTGDISPLHF. Written as DNA, the CDR3 is TGTGCCAGCAGAGGGAGGACAGGGGATATTTCACCCCTCCACTTT.